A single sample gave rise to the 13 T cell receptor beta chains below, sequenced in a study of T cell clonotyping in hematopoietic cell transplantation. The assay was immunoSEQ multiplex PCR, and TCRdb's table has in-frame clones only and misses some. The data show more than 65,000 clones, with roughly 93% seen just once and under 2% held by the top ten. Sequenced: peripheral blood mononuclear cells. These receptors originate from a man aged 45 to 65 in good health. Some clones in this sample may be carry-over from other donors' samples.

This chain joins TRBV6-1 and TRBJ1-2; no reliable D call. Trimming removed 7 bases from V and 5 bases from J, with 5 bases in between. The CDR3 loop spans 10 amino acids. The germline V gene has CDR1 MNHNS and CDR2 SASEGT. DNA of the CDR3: TGTGCCAGCAAGGAATATGGCTACACCTTC. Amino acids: CASKEYGYTF.

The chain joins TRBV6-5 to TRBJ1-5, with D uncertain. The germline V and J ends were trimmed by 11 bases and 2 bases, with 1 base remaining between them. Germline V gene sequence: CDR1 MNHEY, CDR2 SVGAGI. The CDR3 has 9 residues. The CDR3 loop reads CACNQPQHF. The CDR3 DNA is TGTGCCTGCAATCAGCCCCAGCATTTT.

CDR3 sequence: CASSSGTVRGATEAFF. In DNA form, the CDR3 reads TGTGCCAGCAGCTCAGGGACAGTAAGGGGGGCCACTGAAGCTTTCTTT. J is TRBJ1-1 and V is TRBV7-8; 7 bases agree with TRBD1. The germline gives CDR1 SGHVS, CDR2 FQNEAQ. With 4 bases clipped from V and 4 bases from J, the junction kept 12 bases outside the gene matches. The CDR3 length is 16 residues.

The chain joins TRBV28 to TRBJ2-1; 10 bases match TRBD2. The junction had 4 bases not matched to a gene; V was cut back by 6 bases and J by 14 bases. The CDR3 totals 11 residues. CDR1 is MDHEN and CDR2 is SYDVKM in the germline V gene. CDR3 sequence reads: CASREGTSEFF. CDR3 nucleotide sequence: TGTGCCAGCAGGGAAGGGACTAGCGAGTTCTTC.

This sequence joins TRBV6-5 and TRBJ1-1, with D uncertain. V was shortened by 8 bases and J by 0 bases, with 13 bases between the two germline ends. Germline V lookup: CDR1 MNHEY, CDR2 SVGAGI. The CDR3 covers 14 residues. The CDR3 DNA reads TGTGCCAGCTCGGGCCGTGGTGTGAACACTGAAGCTTTCTTT. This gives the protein CASSGRGVNTEAFF.

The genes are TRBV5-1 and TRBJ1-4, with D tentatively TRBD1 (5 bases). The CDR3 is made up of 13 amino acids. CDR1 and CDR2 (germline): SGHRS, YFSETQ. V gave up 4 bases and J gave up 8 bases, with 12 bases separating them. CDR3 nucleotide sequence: TGCGCCAGCAGCGTCCGGGGCCCGGAAAAACTGTTTTTT. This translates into CASSVRGPEKLFF.

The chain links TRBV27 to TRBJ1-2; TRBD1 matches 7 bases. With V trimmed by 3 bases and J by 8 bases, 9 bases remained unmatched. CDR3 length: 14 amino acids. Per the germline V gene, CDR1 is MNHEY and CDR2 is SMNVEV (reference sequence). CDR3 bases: TGTGCCAGCAGTTTCAAAACGACAGGGTACGGCTACACCTTC. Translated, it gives CASSFKTTGYGYTF.

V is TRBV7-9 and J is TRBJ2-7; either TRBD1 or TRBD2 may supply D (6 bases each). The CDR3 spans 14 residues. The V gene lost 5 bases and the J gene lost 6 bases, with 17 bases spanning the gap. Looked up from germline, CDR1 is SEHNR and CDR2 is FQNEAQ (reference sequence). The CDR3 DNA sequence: TGTGCCAGCAGCCTGGAAGGGGGGCGCTTCGAGCAGTACTTC. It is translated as CASSLEGGRFEQYF. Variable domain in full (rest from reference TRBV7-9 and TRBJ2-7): DTGVSQNPRHKITKRGQNVTFRCDPISEHNRLYWYRQTLGQGPEFLTYFQNEAQLEKSRLLSDRFSAERPKGSFSTLEIQRTEQGDSAMYLCASSLEGGRFEQYFGPGTRLTVT.

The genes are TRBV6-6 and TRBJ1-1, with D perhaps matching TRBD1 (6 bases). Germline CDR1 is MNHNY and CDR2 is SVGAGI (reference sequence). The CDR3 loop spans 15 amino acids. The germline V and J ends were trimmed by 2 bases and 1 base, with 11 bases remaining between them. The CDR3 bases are TGTGCCAGCAGTTACCCGGGGGCTGCGAACACTGAAGCTTTCTTT. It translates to CASSYPGAANTEAFF.

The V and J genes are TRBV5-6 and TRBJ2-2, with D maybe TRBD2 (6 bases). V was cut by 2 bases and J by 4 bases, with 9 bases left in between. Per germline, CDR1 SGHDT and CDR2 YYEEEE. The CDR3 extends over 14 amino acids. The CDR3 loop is CASSFWGGTGELFF. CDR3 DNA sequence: TGTGCCAGCAGCTTCTGGGGAGGCACCGGGGAGCTGTTTTTT.

CDR3 residues: CATSSASTTPIGELFF. The CDR3 DNA sequence: TGTGCCACCAGCAGCGCCTCGACTACCCCGATAGGGGAGCTGTTTTTT. V gene TRBV15 combines with J gene TRBJ2-2; a possible D gene is TRBD2 (5 bases). V gave up 3 bases and J gave up 8 bases, with 19 bases separating them. CDR1 LNHNV and CDR2 YYDKDF come from the germline V gene (reference sequence). This CDR3 comprises 16 residues. Full variable domain (missing parts from reference TRBV15 and TRBJ2-2): DAMVIQNPRYQVTQFGKPVTLSCSQTLNHNVMYWYQQKSSQAPKLLFHYYDKDFNNEADTPDNFQSRRPNTSFCFLDIRSPGLGDTAMYLCATSSASTTPIGELFFGEGSRLTVL.

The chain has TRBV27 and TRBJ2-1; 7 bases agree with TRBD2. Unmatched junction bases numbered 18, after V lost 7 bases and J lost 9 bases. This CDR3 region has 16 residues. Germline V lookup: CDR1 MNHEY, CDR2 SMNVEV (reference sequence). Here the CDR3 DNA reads TGTGCCAGCACTCCCACCCCAGCGGGGTCGGCTCGTGAGCAGTTCTTC. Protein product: CASTPTPAGSAREQFF.

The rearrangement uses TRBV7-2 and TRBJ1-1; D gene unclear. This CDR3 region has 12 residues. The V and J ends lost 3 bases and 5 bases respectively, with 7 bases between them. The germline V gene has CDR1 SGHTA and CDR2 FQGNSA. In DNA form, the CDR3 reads TGTGCCAGCAGCTTTTCGGGAACTGAAGCTTTCTTT. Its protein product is CASSFSGTEAFF.